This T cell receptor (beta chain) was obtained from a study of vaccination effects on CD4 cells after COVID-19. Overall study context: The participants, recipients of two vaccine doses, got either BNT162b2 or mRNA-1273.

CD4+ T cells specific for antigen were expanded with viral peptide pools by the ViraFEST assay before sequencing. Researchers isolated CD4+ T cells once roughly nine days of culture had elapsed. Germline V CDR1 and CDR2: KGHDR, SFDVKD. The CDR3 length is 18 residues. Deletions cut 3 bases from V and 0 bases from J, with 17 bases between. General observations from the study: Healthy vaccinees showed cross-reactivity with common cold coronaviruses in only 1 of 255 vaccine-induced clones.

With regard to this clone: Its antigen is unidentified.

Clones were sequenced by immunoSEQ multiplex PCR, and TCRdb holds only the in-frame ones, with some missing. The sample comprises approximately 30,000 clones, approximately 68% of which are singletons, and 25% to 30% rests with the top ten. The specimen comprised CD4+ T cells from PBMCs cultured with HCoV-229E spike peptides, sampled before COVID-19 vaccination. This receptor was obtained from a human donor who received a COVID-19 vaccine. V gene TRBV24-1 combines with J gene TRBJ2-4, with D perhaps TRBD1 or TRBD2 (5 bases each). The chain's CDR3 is CATSDTPGTRLAKNIQYF. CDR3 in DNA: TGTGCCACCAGTGATACTCCGGGGACCAGGCTAGCCAAAAACATTCAGTACTTC.